This T cell receptor (beta chain) was identified during a study of tumor-infiltrating lymphocytes in primary liver carcinoma. Study as a whole: Sequenced samples came back with roughly 3.5 to 8 million productive TCRbeta reads, and the counts looked alike across tissue types.

TCR beta cDNA was prepared out of around 460 ng total RNA by means of a constant-region primer. For TCR beta, libraries were produced by three nested multiplex PCR rounds using slightly modified ARM-PCR. Forward primers for TRBV1-TRBV30 and a C-beta reverse primer served the first two PCR rounds, at roughly 10 cycles each. TCRdb processed the multiplex PCR reads anew with MiXCR; each CDR3 protein has one entry. Of about 210,000 distinct CDR3 sequences listed, 65% are singletons. This CDR3 is built from 14 residues. CDR1 is SGHNT and CDR2 is YYREEE in the germline V gene (reference sequence). Unsorted whole blood supplied the RNA, and germline DNA was extracted too. Chronic HBV infection, which was untreated, was present in the patients. With regard to this clonotype: One junction end disagrees with the germline gene, perhaps due to a read error.

The sequence derives from a woman aged 55-70 years with primary liver carcinoma and hepatitis B virus infection. The source material was peripheral blood. V and J are TRBV5-4 and TRBJ2-3; D is ambiguous. The chain's CDR3 is CASSTRTNTDTHFF. The CDR3 nucleotides are TGTGCCAGCAGCACCAGGACCAACACAGATACGCACTTTTTT.